One T cell receptor beta chain is described in this entry. What it recognizes is unknown. The data stem from a study of T cell responses to AZD1222 COVID-19 vaccine. Whole-study findings and limits: Epitopes outside B.1.351 and B.1.1.7 mutated regions reportedly drew nearly half of spike TCRs. Every sample of the repertoires postdated the peak T cell response.

The CDR3 contains 13 residues. The V end lost 7 bases, the J end lost 0 bases, and 7 bases lay between the germline ends. Germline loops: CDR1 ENHRY, CDR2 SYGVKD. TCRdb keeps only in-frame clones here, not all; method: immunoSEQ multiplex PCR. The repertoire holds under 90,000 clones, about four fifths seen once, with 1.3% in the top ten. The receptor comes from an adult who received the AZD1222 COVID-19 vaccine. The starting material was peripheral blood, obtained 28 days after the second AZD1222 dose. This sequence joins TRBV10-3 and TRBJ1-3; D is unclear. The CDR3 sequence: CAIMSISGNTIYF. The CDR3 nucleotides are TGTGCCATCATGAGTATCTCTGGAAACACCATATATTTT.